This section outlines one T cell receptor (beta chain) sequence together with its context. V was pared by 0 bases and J by 7 bases, with 13 bases of the junction left unmatched. This CDR3 region has 18 residues. CDR1 is SGHNT, CDR2 YYREEE, per germline (reference sequence). This entry belongs to a study of shared T cell receptors in the human thymus. The data were produced by immunoSEQ multiplex PCR, yet TCRdb's version contains in-frame clones alone and is incomplete. The sample yields 600,000 to 900,000 clones, roughly 88% seen once. The same data also contributed to another study, on human thymus T cells. That investigation notes: It was from resections taken during corrective heart surgery that the thymus tissue came. In unrelated individuals, thymic repertoires overlapped highly, according to related research.

The receptor was derived from a girl under three years old with a congenital heart defect. The rearrangement joins TRBV5-4 to TRBJ2-2; TRBD2 aligns across 9 bases. The sample comprised thymocytes. The CDR3: CASSLVPPGSGGGGELFF. CDR3 bases: TGTGCCAGCAGCTTGGTCCCCCCCGGTAGCGGGGGAGGCGGGGAGCTGTTTTTT.